The 8 T cell receptor beta chains listed next were all sequenced from one sample in a study of CD8 T cells in Susac syndrome. RNA amounts of about 0.5 to 1 ug underwent reverse transcription with random hexamers. TCRdb re-called the immunoSEQ multiplex PCR reads through MiXCR, storing one row per CDR3 protein. The repertoire holds about 120,000 distinct CDR3 sequences, with 90% to 95% as singletons. Sequencing was carried out using CD4+ T cells from PBMCs. Source of these receptors: a human donor in good health.

V gene TRBV28 combines with J gene TRBJ1-1; D is perhaps TRBD1 (6 bases). The CDR3 loop spans 14 amino acids. V was shortened by 7 bases and J by 3 bases, with 15 bases between the two germline ends. Germline CDR1 reads MDHEN; CDR2 reads SYDVKM. The CDR3 protein is CASTPGGPYTEAFF. CDR3 nucleotide sequence: TGTGCCAGCACCCCGGGGGGGCCGTACACTGAAGCTTTCTTT.

In this sample, this clonotype turned up once. The rearrangement uses TRBV3-1 and TRBJ2-1; D is perhaps TRBD1 (6 bases). Trimming removed 3 bases from V and 9 bases from J, with 9 bases in between. This CDR3 has 12 amino acids. CDR1 and CDR2 from the germline V gene are LGHDT and YNNKEL (reference sequence). CDR3 coding DNA: TGTGCCAGCAGCCAGTACAGGGTTGAGCAGTTCTTC. It yields the protein CASSQYRVEQFF.

This chain joins TRBV27 and TRBJ2-7, with D perhaps TRBD2 (5 bases). Germline CDR1 is MNHEY and CDR2 is SMNVEV (reference sequence). The CDR3 extends over 12 amino acids. V shed 6 bases and J shed 5 bases, with 11 bases lying between them. CDR3 region: CASSTLGDEQYF. CDR3 nucleotide sequence: TGTGCCAGCAGCACTTTGGGAGACGAGCAGTACTTC.

The chain uses TRBV3-1 and TRBJ1-1; possible D gene TRBD1, 5 bases. CDR3 length: 14 residues. V was pared by 6 bases and J by 1 base, with 12 bases between. The germline V gene encodes CDR1 LGHDT and CDR2 YNNKEL (reference sequence). DNA for the CDR3: TGTGCCAGCAGAATCGGGACCCAGAACACTGAAGCTTTCTTT. Encoded protein: CASRIGTQNTEAFF.

The chain joins TRBV6-6 to TRBJ2-2; 9 positions agree with TRBD2. This CDR3 region has 15 residues. CDR1 is MNHNY and CDR2 is SVGAGI in the germline V gene (reference sequence). V lost 7 bases, J lost 4 bases, and 7 bases stayed unmatched. As DNA, the CDR3 is TGTGCCAGCAAGGCAGCGGGAGGTCCCACCGGGGAGCTGTTTTTT. The encoded protein is CASKAAGGPTGELFF.

The gene calls are TRBV5-5 and TRBJ1-1, with 8 bases matching TRBD1. Trimming cost V 1 base and J 1 base; bases outside gene matches: 3. The CDR3 runs to 15 residues. Germline V gives CDR1 SGHKS, CDR2 YYEKEE (reference sequence). In DNA, the CDR3 is TGTGCCAGCAGCTTGTACGGACAGGGGAACACTGAAGCTTTCTTT. Residues: CASSLYGQGNTEAFF.

This chain connects TRBV3-1 to TRBJ2-3; tentative D call: TRBD1 (6 bases). The V end lost 4 bases, the J end lost 2 bases, and 10 bases lay between the germline ends. Germline V gives CDR1 LGHDT, CDR2 YNNKEL (reference sequence). This CDR3 region has 14 residues. CDR3: CASSPGQLTDTQYF. CDR3 coding DNA: TGTGCCAGCAGCCCCGGACAGCTCACAGATACGCAGTATTTT.

CDR3 protein: CASRERPSYEQYF. CDR3 sequence (DNA): TGTGCCAGCCGGGAGAGACCCTCCTACGAGCAGTACTTC. The rearrangement joins TRBV12-3 or TRBV12-4 to TRBJ2-7; a possible D gene is TRBD2 (6 bases). This CDR3 is built from 13 residues. Trimming stripped 8 bases from V and 0 bases from J, with 11 bases between.